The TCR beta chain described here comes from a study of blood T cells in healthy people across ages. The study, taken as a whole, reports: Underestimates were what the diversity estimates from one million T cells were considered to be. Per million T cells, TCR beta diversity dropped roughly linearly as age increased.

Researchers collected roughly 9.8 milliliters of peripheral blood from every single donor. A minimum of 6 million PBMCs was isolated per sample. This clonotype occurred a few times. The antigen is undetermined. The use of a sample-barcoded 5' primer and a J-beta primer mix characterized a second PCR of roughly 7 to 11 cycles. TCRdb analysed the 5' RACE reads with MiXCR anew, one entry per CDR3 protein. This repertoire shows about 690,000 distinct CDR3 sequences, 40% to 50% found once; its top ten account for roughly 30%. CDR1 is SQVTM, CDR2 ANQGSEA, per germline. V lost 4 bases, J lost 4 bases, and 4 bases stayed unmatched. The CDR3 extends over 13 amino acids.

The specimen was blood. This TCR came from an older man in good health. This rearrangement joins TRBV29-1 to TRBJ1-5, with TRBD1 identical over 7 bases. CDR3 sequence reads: CSVGSRGNQPQHF. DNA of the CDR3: TGCAGCGTTGGTAGCAGGGGGAATCAGCCCCAGCATTTT.